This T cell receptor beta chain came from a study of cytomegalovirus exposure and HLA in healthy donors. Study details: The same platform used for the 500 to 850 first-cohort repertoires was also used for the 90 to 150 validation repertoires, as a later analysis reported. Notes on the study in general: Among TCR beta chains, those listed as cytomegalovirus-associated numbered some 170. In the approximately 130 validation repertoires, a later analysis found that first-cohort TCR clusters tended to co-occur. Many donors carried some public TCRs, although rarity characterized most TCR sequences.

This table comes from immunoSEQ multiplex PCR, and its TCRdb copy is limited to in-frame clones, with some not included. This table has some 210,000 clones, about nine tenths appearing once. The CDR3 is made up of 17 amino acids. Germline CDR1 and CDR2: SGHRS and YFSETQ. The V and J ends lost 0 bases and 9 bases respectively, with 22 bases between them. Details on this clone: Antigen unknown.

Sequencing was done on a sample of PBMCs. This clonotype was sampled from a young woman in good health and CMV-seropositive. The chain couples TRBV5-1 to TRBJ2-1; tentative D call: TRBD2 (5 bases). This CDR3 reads CASSLGEWQATRSEQFF. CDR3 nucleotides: TGCGCCAGCAGCTTGGGGGAGTGGCAAGCTACAAGGAGTGAGCAGTTCTTC.